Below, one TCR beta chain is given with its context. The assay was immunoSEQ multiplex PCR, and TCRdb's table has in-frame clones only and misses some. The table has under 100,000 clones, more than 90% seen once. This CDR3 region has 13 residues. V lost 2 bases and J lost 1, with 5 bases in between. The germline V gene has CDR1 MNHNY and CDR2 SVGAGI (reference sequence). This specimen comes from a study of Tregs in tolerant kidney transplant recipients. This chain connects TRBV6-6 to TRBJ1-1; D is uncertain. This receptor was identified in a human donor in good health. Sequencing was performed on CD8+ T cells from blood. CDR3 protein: CASSYEKNTEAFF. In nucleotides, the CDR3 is TGTGCCAGCAGTTACGAGAAGAACACTGAAGCTTTCTTT.